This TCR beta chain was captured in a study of T cell clones after liver transplantation. Study summary: Standard immunosuppression, with no induction, continued until 12-24 months after transplant.

The CDR3 is 14 amino acids. Germline V gene sequence: CDR1 MNHEY, CDR2 SMNVEV (reference sequence). V was pared by 7 bases and J by 0 bases, with 10 bases between. This table comes from immunoSEQ multiplex PCR, and its TCRdb copy is limited to in-frame clones, with some not included. The sample shows approximately 51,000 clones, roughly nine tenths of them seen only once. The input for sequencing was CD8+ T cells from blood, taken 12 months after liver transplant. The clonotype was recovered from a human patient who received a liver transplant. Some T cells may trace back to the graft donor. The chain is built from TRBV27 and TRBJ2-1; D remains ambiguous. The CDR3 nucleotides are TGTGCCAGCACCCGGAAGGGCTCCTACAATGAGCAGTTCTTC. This encodes CASTRKGSYNEQFF.